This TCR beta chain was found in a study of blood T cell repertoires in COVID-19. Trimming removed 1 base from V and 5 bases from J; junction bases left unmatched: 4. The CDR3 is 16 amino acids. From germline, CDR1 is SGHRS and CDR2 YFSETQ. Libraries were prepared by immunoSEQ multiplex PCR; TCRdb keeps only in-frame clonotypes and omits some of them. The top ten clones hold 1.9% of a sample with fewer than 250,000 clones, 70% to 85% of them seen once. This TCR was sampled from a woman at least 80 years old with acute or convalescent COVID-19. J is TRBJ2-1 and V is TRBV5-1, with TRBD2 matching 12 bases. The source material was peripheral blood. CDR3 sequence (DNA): TGCGCCAGCAGCTTGATGACTAGCGGGGGCCACAATGAGCAGTTCTTC. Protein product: CASSLMTSGGHNEQFF.